This entry lists 4 T cell receptor beta chains sequenced from one sample in a study of OX40 agonist ivuxolimab in advanced cancers. Data came from immunoSEQ multiplex PCR; TCRdb stores just in-frame clones and leaves some out. The sample yields more than 50,000 clones, more than 75% seen once. Sequenced here: CD4+ or CD8+ T cells sorted from blood, sampled in a trial of the OX40 agonist ivuxolimab. Receptor source: an adult with an advanced solid tumor such as melanoma, head and neck, liver or kidney cancer.

The V and J genes are TRBV4-3 and TRBJ1-2; a possible D gene is TRBD1 (6 bases). The CDR3 consists of 14 residues. CDR1 and CDR2 (germline): LGHNA, YSLEER. Trimming cost V 4 bases and J 4 bases, with 13 bases left between them. The CDR3 region has the DNA TGCGCCAGCAGCCTTAACCAGGGGACCTATGGCTACACCTTC. It codes for CASSLNQGTYGYTF.

This chain connects TRBV7-3 to TRBJ2-2; no clear D gene. The germline V gene encodes CDR1 SGHTA and CDR2 FQGTGA. The length of the CDR3 is 16 residues. V dropped 7 bases and J dropped 3 bases, with 18 bases sitting between them. The CDR3 loop reads CASTPPRAPHTGELFF. DNA for the CDR3: TGTGCCAGCACCCCACCCCGGGCTCCTCACACCGGGGAGCTGTTTTTT.

The chain has TRBV6-5 and TRBJ1-1, with a tentative D call TRBD1 (5 bases). The germline gives CDR1 MNHEY, CDR2 SVGAGI. The CDR3 extends over 14 amino acids. Trimming stripped 5 bases from V and 8 bases from J, with 18 bases between. CDR3 nucleotides: TGTGCCAGCAGTCCAGACAGACGTCGGGGAGAAGCTTTCTTT. Amino acid sequence: CASSPDRRRGEAFF.

The genes are TRBV5-1 and TRBJ2-1; 12 nucleotides align to TRBD2. With V trimmed by 0 bases and J by 10 bases, 2 bases remained unmatched. Per the germline V gene, CDR1 is SGHRS and CDR2 is YFSETQ. The CDR3 covers 14 residues. CDR3 residues: CASSLGLAGDEQFF. The CDR3 DNA reads TGCGCCAGCAGCTTGGGACTAGCGGGGGACGAGCAGTTCTTC.